This T cell receptor beta chain was identified in a study of cytomegalovirus exposure and HLA in healthy donors. For the study at large: The Caucasian-associated ancestry cluster contained around four fifths of the approximately 430 genotyped donors.

PCR used 60 Vbeta primers and 13 Jbeta primers. Assay used: immunoSEQ multiplex PCR; TCRdb lists only in-frame clones, some missing. This table has roughly 48,000 clones, about 73% appearing once. Findings of the study overall: Confirmation in vitro established that a few CMV-associated chains were specific for CMV antigens.

CDR3 length: 15 residues. Per germline, CDR1 SGHNT and CDR2 YYREEE (reference sequence). The trim removed 10 bases at V and 4 bases at J, leaving 15 bases unmatched. Note on this clone: Its antigen remains unknown.

The chain links TRBV5-4 to TRBJ2-5, with TRBD2 matching over 8 bases. This receptor was identified in a woman in her thirties in good health and CMV-seronegative. The sequenced material came from PBMCs. The CDR3 region is CAFTPGGARLETQYF. In nucleotides, the CDR3 is TGTGCCTTCACCCCCGGGGGGGCTCGTTTAGAGACCCAGTACTTC.